What follows are 30 T cell receptor beta chains derived from one specimen sequenced in a study of blood T cell dynamics during melanoma immunotherapy. The time point: week 3, after first cycle of checkpoint inhibitor. Clones were read by immunoSEQ multiplex PCR, and TCRdb kept only the in-frame ones, dropping some. Counted here are about 15,000 clones, around 90% occurring once; the ten biggest clones make up 7.8%. The sequenced sample was blood, obtained from a patient treated with checkpoint blockade. The receptors were sampled from a human donor with melanoma.

The CDR3 reads CASSQPIAGVGRDEQFF. The CDR3, as DNA: TGTGCCAGCAGCCAACCCATAGCGGGAGTGGGGAGGGATGAGCAGTTCTTC. The chain carries TRBV4-2 and TRBJ2-1, with TRBD2 identical over 9 bases. With V trimmed by 2 bases and J by 8 bases, 13 bases remained unmatched. Per the germline V gene, CDR1 is LGHNA and CDR2 is YNFKEQ. The CDR3 is 17 amino acids.

This rearrangement joins TRBV19 to TRBJ2-3; D not resolved. The CDR3 loop spans 12 amino acids. The V and J ends lost 3 bases and 4 bases respectively, with 5 bases between them. Germline V gene data show CDR1 as LNHDA and CDR2 as SQIVND (reference sequence). The CDR3: CASSISADTQYF. DNA of the CDR3: TGTGCCAGTAGTATTTCGGCAGATACGCAGTATTTT.

This clone occurred a few times. This rearrangement joins TRBV28 to TRBJ1-5; maybe TRBD1 (6 bases). This CDR3 comprises 13 residues. Germline V gives CDR1 MDHEN, CDR2 SYDVKM. V lost 6 bases, J lost 0 bases, and 6 bases lay in between. Here the CDR3 DNA reads TGTGCCAGCAGGGGGGCTAGCAATCAGCCCCAGCATTTT. It translates to CASRGASNQPQHF.

The chain couples TRBV10-3 to TRBJ2-7; no clear D gene. The ends were cut back, 2 bases at V and 4 bases at J, with 12 bases in the middle. This CDR3 is built from 14 residues. Germline CDR1 reads ENHRY; CDR2 reads SYGVKD. CDR3 in amino acids: CAISEADKRYEQYF. The CDR3 coding sequence is TGTGCCATCAGTGAGGCGGATAAGCGTTACGAGCAGTACTTC.

This chain joins TRBV19 and TRBJ1-4; perhaps TRBD1 as D (5 bases). This CDR3 has 15 residues. The V gene's germline CDR1 is LNHDA and CDR2 SQIVND (reference sequence). V lost 4 bases, J lost 0 bases, and 9 bases lay in between. The CDR3 nucleotides read TGTGCCAGTAGTACAGGGACGTCAACTAATGAAAAACTGTTTTTT. Protein product: CASSTGTSTNEKLFF.

V usage is TRBV9 and J usage is TRBJ2-3; weak D call: TRBD2 (5 bases). Germline V gene lookup returns CDR1 SGDLS and CDR2 YYNGEE. CDR3 length: 15 residues. V lost 4 bases and J lost 2, with 14 bases in between. The CDR3, as DNA: TGTGCCAGCAGCCCCCTGGGGAGCCTCACAGATACGCAGTATTTT. This encodes CASSPLGSLTDTQYF.

The V gene is TRBV5-1, the J gene TRBJ1-6; unclear D gene. CDR3 length: 15 residues. Trimming took 0 bases from V and 5 from J, leaving 9 bases between them. CDR1 and CDR2 from the germline V gene are SGHRS and YFSETQ. This CDR3 is CASSLAGVNNSPLHF. CDR3 bases: TGCGCCAGCAGCTTGGCCGGGGTAAATAATTCACCCCTCCACTTT.

V gene TRBV7-2 combines with J gene TRBJ2-1, with 11 bases aligning to TRBD2. The CDR3 covers 15 residues. The trim removed 3 bases at V and 6 bases at J, leaving 4 bases unmatched. Per the germline V gene, CDR1 is SGHTA and CDR2 is FQGNSA. This CDR3 reads CASSFLAGGGNEQFF. CDR3 in DNA: TGTGCCAGCAGCTTCTTAGCGGGAGGGGGCAATGAGCAGTTCTTC.

The CDR3 region is CASSTTGLYNNEQFF. DNA of the CDR3: TGTGCCAGCAGCACTACGGGACTATATAACAATGAGCAGTTCTTC. This chain joins TRBV9 and TRBJ2-1, with 7 bases that match TRBD2. CDR1 and CDR2 from the germline V gene are SGDLS and YYNGEE. The CDR3 covers 15 residues. After removal of 4 bases from V and 5 bases from J, the junction contained 9 bases not matched to a gene.

A word on this clone: One junction end does not reproduce the germline sequence, and a read error may be involved. The gene calls are TRBV7-7 and TRBJ2-5; D gene unclear. CDR1 is SSHAT and CDR2 is FNYEAQ in the germline V gene (reference sequence). There are 13 residues in the CDR3. The CDR3 loop is CASSSDFQETQYF. DNA for the CDR3: TGTGCTAGCAGCTCCGATTTCCAAGAGACCCAGTACTTC.

This rearrangement joins TRBV29-1 to TRBJ2-3; 9 bases are shared with TRBD1. Germline V gives CDR1 SQVTM, CDR2 ANQGSEA. V gave up 7 bases and J gave up 3 bases; unmatched junction bases: 8. This CDR3 comprises 14 residues. CDR3 amino acids: CSGVTGQGTDTQYF. The DNA of the CDR3 is TGCAGCGGCGTTACGGGACAGGGAACAGATACGCAGTATTTT.

The chain has TRBV21-1 and TRBJ2-2; the table's D call, TRBD2, has no DNA check behind it. TRBV21-1 is deemed a pseudogene. The CDR3 runs to 17 residues. CDR3 DNA: TGTGCCAGCAGCAAAGTAACTAGCGGGAGTTTCACCGGGGAGCTGTTTTTT. This encodes CASSKVTSGSFTGELFF.

In its sample, this clone was seen a few times. The V call is TRBV9, the J call TRBJ2-1; no clear D gene. Deletions cut 4 bases from V and 9 bases from J, with 11 bases between. This CDR3 has 12 residues. The germline gives CDR1 SGDLS, CDR2 YYNGEE. CDR3 nucleotides: TGTGCCAGCAGCCCCTTAGCAGGTGAGCAGTTCTTC. Its translation is CASSPLAGEQFF.

This chain connects TRBV7-2 to TRBJ2-1, with unresolved D. Germline V gene data show CDR1 as SGHTA and CDR2 as FQGNSA. CDR3 length: 14 residues. Trimming removed 4 bases at V and 8 bases at J, with 15 bases between. CDR3 bases: TGTGCCAGCAGCTGGGTGGGCTCCCGATATGAGCAGTTCTTC. This encodes CASSWVGSRYEQFF.

The rearrangement links TRBV7-9 to TRBJ2-7, with unresolved D. The CDR3 spans 12 residues. V lost 2 bases, J lost 5 bases, and 7 bases lay in between. Germline assignment: CDR1 SEHNR and CDR2 FQNEAQ (reference sequence). The CDR3 is CASSLIGHEQYF. The CDR3 DNA follows: TGTGCCAGCAGCTTAATTGGCCACGAGCAGTACTTC.

V gene TRBV6-5 combines with J gene TRBJ2-7; TRBD2 matches 7 bases. CDR3 length: 13 residues. V lost 0 bases and J lost 5; bases outside the gene matches: 1. In germline, CDR1 is MNHEY, CDR2 SVGAGI. The CDR3 coding sequence is TGTGCCAGCAGTTACTCGGGGAGGGACGAGCAGTACTTC. Translated, it gives CASSYSGRDEQYF.

The V gene is TRBV19, the J gene TRBJ2-1; maybe TRBD1 (6 bases). Germline-derived CDR1 and CDR2 are LNHDA and SQIVND (reference sequence). CDR3 length equals 16 residues. V was shortened by 5 bases and J by 0 bases, with 14 bases between the two germline ends. CDR3 in DNA: TGTGCCAGTAGTGCGCGGACAGCCGGCTCCTACAATGAGCAGTTCTTC. The encoded protein is CASSARTAGSYNEQFF.

V and J are TRBV19 and TRBJ2-7; 7 nucleotides align to TRBD2. Germline V gene sequence: CDR1 LNHDA, CDR2 SQIVND (reference sequence). The CDR3 is 14 residues long. The trim removed 7 bases at V and 3 bases at J, leaving 9 bases unmatched. This CDR3 is CASTAGAGDYEQYF. DNA of the CDR3: TGTGCCAGTACGGCCGGGGCGGGGGACTACGAGCAGTACTTC.

CDR3 in DNA: TGTGCCAGCAGCCATTCAGCGGGGCGGAACACCGGGGAGCTGTTTTTT. As protein: CASSHSAGRNTGELFF. This chain uses TRBV7-2 with TRBJ2-2, with TRBD2 matching over 7 bases. V was clipped by 5 bases and J by 1 base; unmatched bases: 7. In germline, CDR1 is SGHTA, CDR2 FQGNSA. This CDR3 region has 16 residues.

This chain uses TRBV28 with TRBJ1-3; D gene unclear. Germline V gives CDR1 MDHEN, CDR2 SYDVKM. This CDR3 spans 12 amino acids. V dropped 2 bases and J dropped 6 bases, with 5 bases sitting between them. CDR3 in DNA: TGTGCCAGCAGTTTAATGCTAAACACCATATATTTT. This encodes CASSLMLNTIYF.

The chain recombines TRBV11-3 with TRBJ2-3, with 7 bases identical to TRBD1. Germline V gene data show CDR1 as SGHNT and CDR2 as YENEEA. The CDR3 contains 15 residues. The junction had 5 bases not matched to a gene; V was cut back by 5 bases and J by 0 bases. The CDR3 loop reads CASSLGTVSTDTQYF. The CDR3 nucleotides read TGTGCCAGCAGCCTGGGGACAGTGAGCACAGATACGCAGTATTTT.

V is TRBV5-4 and J is TRBJ1-6, with unresolved D. This CDR3 is 12 amino acids long. CDR1 and CDR2 from the germline V gene are SGHNT and YYREEE (reference sequence). V was cut by 2 bases and J by 14 bases, with 11 bases left in between. The CDR3 spells CASSLGRSTLHF. For the CDR3, the DNA is TGTGCCAGCAGCTTAGGGCGGTCCACCCTCCACTTT.

This sequence joins TRBV29-1 and TRBJ2-3, with D tentatively TRBD2 (6 bases). This CDR3 comprises 14 residues. Trimming cost V 3 bases and J 4 bases, with 14 bases left between them. In germline, CDR1 is SQVTM, CDR2 ANQGSEA. The CDR3 DNA is TGCAGCGTTGAGGCCCCTCCGGGGGCAGATACGCAGTATTTT. Protein: CSVEAPPGADTQYF.

The CDR3 nucleotides read TGTGCCAGCAGTCCCTCCACCTATGAGCAGTTCTTC. As protein: CASSPSTYEQFF. This chain uses TRBV2 with TRBJ2-1; D unclear. Trimming left V 5 bases short and J 8 bases short, with 10 bases between. The CDR3 is made up of 12 amino acids. Germline assignment: CDR1 SNHLY and CDR2 FYNNEI. The full variable domain, its missing parts supplied by reference TRBV2 and TRBJ2-1, is EPEVTQTPSHQVTQMGQEVILRCVPISNHLYFYWYRQILGQKVEFLVSFYNNEISEKSEIFDDQFSVERPDGSNFTLKIRSTKLEDSAMYFCASSPSTYEQFFGPGTRLTVL.

The V gene is TRBV6-5, the J gene TRBJ2-6; D is uncertain. The germline gives CDR1 MNHEY, CDR2 SVGAGI. With 0 bases removed from V and 0 bases from J, the gap between germline ends came to 6 bases. This CDR3 comprises 16 residues. The CDR3 is CASSYSPGSGANVLTF. For the CDR3, the DNA is TGTGCCAGCAGTTACTCTCCGGGCTCTGGGGCCAACGTCCTGACTTTC.

CDR3 sequence (DNA): TGTGCCTTGTGGAGCGGGGGGAGCTCCTACGAGCAGTACTTC. It is translated as CALWSGGSSYEQYF. V and J are TRBV30 and TRBJ2-7; TRBD2 matches 9 bases. With V trimmed by 7 bases and J by 0 bases, 7 bases remained unmatched. Per the germline V gene, CDR1 is GTSNPN and CDR2 is SVGIG (reference sequence). CDR3 length: 14 residues. Drawing the rest from reference TRBV30 and TRBJ2-7, the complete variable domain is SQTIHQWPATLVQPVGSPLSLECTVEGTSNPNLYWYRQAAGRGLQLLFYSVGIGQISSEVPQNLSASRPQDRQFILSSKKLLLSDSGFYLCALWSGGSSYEQYFGPGTRLTVT.

The chain is built from TRBV19 and TRBJ1-2, with 7 bases identical to TRBD1. V was clipped by 5 bases and J by 8 bases; unmatched bases: 5. Germline-derived CDR1 and CDR2 are LNHDA and SQIVND (reference sequence). The CDR3 has 12 amino acids. DNA for the CDR3: TGTGCCAGTAGTCGACAGGGTGGCGGCTACACCTTC. This codes for CASSRQGGGYTF.

The chain employs TRBV5-4 and TRBJ1-4; TRBD1 aligns across 7 bases. Looked up from germline, CDR1 is SGHNT and CDR2 is YYREEE (reference sequence). The CDR3 consists of 16 residues. V lost 4 bases, J lost 7 bases, and 13 bases stayed unmatched. CDR3 DNA sequence: TGTGCCAGCAGCCCCGGACAGGTTGGGGGAGTTGAAAAACTGTTTTTT. It codes for CASSPGQVGGVEKLFF.

This sequence joins TRBV27 and TRBJ2-2, with a possible D match to TRBD1 (6 bases). Trimming removed 6 bases from V and 2 bases from J, with 10 bases in between. Germline values: CDR1 MNHEY, CDR2 SMNVEV (reference sequence). This CDR3 is built from 14 residues. The CDR3 bases are TGTGCCAGCAGCGGACAGAGCAACACCGGGGAGCTGTTTTTT. Translating gives CASSGQSNTGELFF.

The chain links TRBV27 to TRBJ2-7, with D possibly matching TRBD2 (5 bases). V lost 0 bases, J lost 6 bases, and 9 bases lay in between. The V gene's germline CDR1 is MNHEY and CDR2 SMNVEV (reference sequence). CDR3 length equals 13 residues. CDR3 protein: CASSLSASSEQYF. Written as DNA, the CDR3 is TGTGCCAGCAGTTTATCTGCTAGCTCCGAGCAGTACTTC.